This TCR beta chain stems from a study of blood T cell repertoires in COVID-19. The repertoire was sequenced with immunoSEQ multiplex PCR; TCRdb's copy has only in-frame clones and lacks some. The sample holds about 230,000 clones, over 70% seen once. CDR3 length: 17 residues. V gave up 5 bases and J gave up 4 bases, with 21 bases separating them. Germline CDR1 reads MGHRA; CDR2 reads YSYEKL. The sequence derives from a woman older than 75 with acute or convalescent COVID-19. Source material: peripheral blood. The rearrangement links TRBV4-1 to TRBJ2-1; D assignment may be TRBD1 or TRBD2 (6 bases each). CDR3 in DNA: TGCGCCAGCAGCAAAGGGGGAGGCGGCCAATGGTACAATGAGCAGTTCTTC. This codes for CASSKGGGGQWYNEQFF.